This T cell receptor (beta chain) was captured by sequencing in a study of T-cell reconstitution after alpha-beta-depleted transplantation in children. With regard to this clonotype: Its antigen remains unidentified.

Researchers prepared the TCRbeta library using unique molecular identifiers, the study reports. TCRdb passed the PCR reads through MiXCR, listing each CDR3 protein once. The sample includes a few hundred thousand distinct CDR3 sequences, roughly 13% of them seen just once. The CDR3 consists of 14 residues. The V gene's germline CDR1 is KGHDR and CDR2 SFDVKD. V was pared by 6 bases and J by 0 bases, with 8 bases between. Overall study findings and caveats: For some patients, TCRbeta diversity was high at day 60 because of recipient T cells and thymic progenitors that survived. A year post-transplant, T-cell counts and diversity derived mostly from newly produced T cells.

The gene calls are TRBV24-1 and TRBJ1-5; D is uncertain. The sample here was PBMCs, mostly from graft donor cells, taken 360 days after TCRalphabeta/CD19-depleted stem cell transplant. The TCR originated in a male patient younger than 18 who had a stem cell transplant for acute myeloid leukemia, so the T cells may come from the graft donor. The CDR3 is CATSFGDSNQPQHF. The DNA for the CDR3 is TGTGCCACCAGTTTCGGGGATAGCAATCAGCCCCAGCATTTT.